This TCR beta chain was observed in a study of regulatory T cells in long-lasting Graves disease. Notes on the study in general: Patients with persistent Graves' had lower TCR diversity than newly diagnosed patients.

Building the TCR beta libraries relied on iRepertoire HTBI primers, and CDR3 regions underwent Arm-PCR. TCRdb re-called the multiplex PCR reads with MiXCR, one entry per CDR3 protein. The sample contains around 450,000 distinct CDR3 sequences, 15% to 20% of which appear only once. Noted time point: newly diagnosed GD, antithyroid drugs for less than 3 months. Generation of the TCR library employed RNA extracted from PBMCs. In this sample, this clonotype turned up many times. Its specificity is unknown. This same sample was also part of a study on T cells in Graves' hyperthyroidism and ophthalmopathy. This second study notes: Clinical symptoms, serum thyroxine and TRAb, thyroid ultrasound and orbital computed tomography were used for the diagnoses. Stable hyperthyroidism and ophthalmopathy were separated using 13 V-J signatures.

This sequence originates from a man in his forties with Graves disease. The material was peripheral blood mononuclear cells (PBMCs), obtained at new diagnosis, from a patient treated with antithyroid drugs.

This chain's CDR3 is CSVAWGPETQYF. The CDR3 region has the DNA TGCAGCGTTGCCTGGGGGCCTGAGACCCAGTACTTC. V and J are TRBV29-1 and TRBJ2-5; tentative D call: TRBD1 (6 bases). The CDR3 runs to 12 residues. CDR1 is SQVTM, CDR2 ANQGSEA, per germline. Deletions cut 4 bases from V and 5 bases from J, with 11 bases between. Looking up the rest from reference TRBV29-1 and TRBJ2-5 gives the full variable domain: SAVISQKPSRDICQRGTSLTIQCQVDSQVTMMFWYRQQPGQSLTLIATANQGSEATYESGFVIDKFPISRPNLTFSTLTVSNMSPEDSSIYLCSVAWGPETQYFGPGTRLLVL.